This TCR beta chain was captured in a study of cytomegalovirus exposure and HLA in healthy donors (TCRdb year 2017). Regarding the research as a whole: According to an earlier analysis of around 600 of the donors, some 180 million T cells yielded over 100 million unique TCR beta sequences and about 300 Gb of sequence data. Typing coverage differed by locus: A, B, C, DRB1 and DQB1 were typed in about 629-630 donors, DQA1 in 522, DPA1 in some 610, and DPB1 in just under 490. Of the roughly 410 genotyped donors, more than 75% were placed in the genetic ancestry cluster associated with self-reported Caucasian donors. Using immunosequencing, the study profiled T cell repertoires from 500 to 800 subjects and related those repertoires to cytomegalovirus serostatus. Along with the 666-subject first cohort, a separate validation cohort of roughly 110 different subjects was used. To predict cytomegalovirus infection status, the study combined high-throughput TCR immunosequencing, statistical association of individual TCRs with disease status, and machine learning. HLA typing included class I and class II loci at four-digit resolution. Because of strong linkage in the cohort, roughly five DR-DQ haplotypes were treated as single units for association and clustering. An earlier analysis of 587 of the donors used high-throughput TCR beta sequencing to judge whether each TCR beta V gene segment behaved as functional or pseudogenic. A later analysis re-examined previously published TCR beta repertoires from several hundred donors and added high-resolution HLA genotyping to investigate patterns of TCR occurrence. On average, roughly 240,000 unique TCR beta nucleotide sequences were sequenced per donor among about 400 genotyped donors of the cohort, with 15% to 20% of those sequences being non-productive. Rather than using new phenotypic data, the later analysis identified candidate immune exposures from TCR beta sequences and from how often those sequences occurred across donors. The study aimed to test whether signatures of past pathogen exposure could be identified by cataloging public T cell receptors. A later genetic analysis took genome-wide SNP genotypes for about 60% of the roughly 670 donors and used that subset as a discovery cohort. Donor age, sex, ethnicity and CMV serostatus were compiled alongside the repertoire data. All discovery cohort repertoires had been generated on a single sequencing platform. An early release that covered more than 550 HLA-typed donors contained approximately 300 gigabases of sequencing data and 65 million to 100 million unique TCR sequences.

From the cysteine up to the phenylalanine, the CDR3 has a length of 14 residues. Just the 42-base CDR3 DNA is kept, in frame starting at base 1. CDR1 SGHRS and CDR2 YFSETQ were looked up in the germline V gene. V lost 0 bases and J lost 3 bases; the stretch between them is 9 bases long. Broader findings and caveats from the paper: In a later analysis, 16,951 TCR beta sequences were associated with specific HLA alleles at a false discovery rate of 0.05. A total of fewer than 200 TCR beta chains were listed by the study as associated with cytomegalovirus. An earlier analysis of around 600 of the donors showed that most TCR beta V segments appeared in productive rearrangements either about 87% or about 30% of the time, which broadly matched IMGT annotations. In a later analysis, HLA-associated TCR beta chains were found to be more clonally expanded and to have lower generation probabilities than equally common non-associated chains. A later genetic analysis reported fewer N-insertions in productive TCRs among donors in an Asian-associated ancestry cluster than the roughly 700-donor mean. Fewer than 20 rarely observed V segments, including chromosome 9 orphons, were excluded from the earlier analysis of some 590 of the donors because counts were too low. A group of highly shared sequence variants was considered likely to be a technical artifact of the sequencing pipeline. In a later genetic analysis, a missense DCLRE1C variant was associated with V-gene and J-gene trimming of TCR beta chains, and the association was replicated in an independent cohort. A later analysis found that TCR association rates varied across HLA loci, with DRB1 alleles showing the most associated TCRs and HLA-C alleles the fewest. According to the authors, the approach could potentially be generalized to other disease states and immunological phenotypes. HLA typing was unavailable for some donors at each locus, so association tests used only the typed subset. In this cohort, only TCR beta chains were sequenced, and detectable features were limited by the absence of alpha or paired-chain data. When HLA alleles, especially DR and DQ, strongly co-occurred, attributing TCR associations to individual alleles was difficult. Some IMGT-functional V segments, including TRBV6-2 and TRBV6-3, could not be told apart with the 87-base-pair reads, so those segments were excluded. Presence/absence analyses assumed roughly uniform sequencing depth across donors, an assumption that may not hold. Correlated functional status among segregating V segments might be attributable to linkage disequilibrium, but an unknown experimental factor could not be ruled out. A further reported finding was that TCR beta sequences accurately predicted the HLA-A and HLA-B alleles for most subjects in the first cohort. A few of the identified cytomegalovirus-associated TCR beta chains were confirmed in vitro to be specific for cytomegalovirus antigens. Most CMV-associated TCR beta chains appeared to be HLA-restricted in a later analysis, and the HLA associations seemed to be driven largely by CMV exposure. Across donors, most TCR sequences were observed very rarely, whereas some public TCRs were present in many individuals. CMV serostatus was the only immune exposure information available for the cohort. In a later analysis, several top co-occurrence clusters were reported to appear linked to parvovirus B19, influenza, CMV and Epstein-Barr virus. In both the original and validation cohorts, the classifier was reported to diagnose cytomegalovirus status with high specificity and sensitivity.

In total, approximately 690 healthy bone marrow donors made up the cohort. All cohort members were sampled while nominally healthy, although unrecorded immune exposures were likely present. The donor was CMV seropositive and belonged to the group of more than 250 seropositive cohort members. Each donor provided a peripheral blood sample, and peripheral blood mononuclear cells were used for TCR beta sequencing. The Qiagen DNeasy Blood Extraction Kit was used to extract genomic DNA from the blood cell samples. The library was generated by the immunoSEQ multiplex PCR assay. The multiplex PCR relied on a mix of 60 forward primers for TCR Vbeta segments and 13 reverse primers for TCR Jbeta segments. Amplification of the CDR3 region of rearranged TCR beta genes was performed with a multiplex PCR assay on genomic DNA. Amplified TCR beta libraries were sequenced as 87-base-pair reads on the Illumina HiSeq System. In the authors' own workflow: A later analysis counted tens of millions of unique TCR beta chains across the 600 to 850 repertoires, and some 11 million of these chains were shared by at least two donors. Raw reads were error-corrected and collapsed into unique sequences with a nearest-neighbor algorithm that merged closely related sequences to remove PCR and sequencing errors. CDR3 sequences were aligned to IMGT reference sequences to assign V, D and J gene segments. For a sequence to be retained, a match of at least six nucleotides to both a V gene segment and a J gene segment was required. A rearrangement was called productive if the CDR3 had no stop codons and remained in frame with V and J, and every other rearrangement was called non-productive. Following IMGT convention, CDR3 was defined as the stretch from the second conserved V-encoded cysteine up to the conserved J-encoded phenylalanine. Sequences without an unambiguous match to a single V gene segment were excluded from the earlier analysis of about 640 of the donors. In an earlier analysis of some 590 of the donors, V segments were called functional above 56.7% productive rearrangements and were called segregating when the between-donor standard deviation exceeded 5%. A statistical classification framework was built for diagnosing cytomegalovirus status from the catalog of TCR beta chain sequences. A later analysis assigned V and J genes by comparing TCR nucleotide sequences with IMGT/GENE-DB human TR gene sequences. Using the TCRdist pipeline, a later analysis assigned CDR3 sequences along with most-parsimonious VDJ recombination scenarios. In a later analysis, each TCR beta chain was defined by its CDR3 amino acid sequence together with its V-gene family, and reads without a unique V-gene family were excluded. In a later analysis, several hundred highly shared, low-generation-probability nucleotide sequences were removed to address suspected cross-contamination and a sequencing artifact. For each public chain, a later analysis derived a clonal expansion index from normalized ranks of inferred template counts within each repertoire. In a later analysis, generation probabilities were computed using a VDJ recombination model fitted to out-of-frame rearrangements, and the results were checked against IGoR. Hypergeometric tests were used in a later analysis to score TCR-TCR, TCR-HLA and TCR-CMV co-occurrence, with a repertoire-size bias correction applied to the TCR pairs. False discovery rates were estimated in a later analysis by permuting HLA or CMV assignments 20 times. A later analysis grouped co-occurring TCRs with DBSCAN, adding TCRdist sequence similarity when clustering within HLA-allele-positive subsets. For co-occurrence clustering, repertoires with fewer than 30,000 or more than 120,000 public chains were excluded, along with about five repertoires with anomalous nucleotide sharing. As stored in TCRdb, this immuneACCESS dataset retains in-frame rearrangements with V and J assigned. A fraction of the clones does not appear; measured against another copy, unresolved V genes explain less than half of the discrepancy, and the remainder lacks a known reason. The V and J calls and clone size come from that table; D and trimming were worked out from the DNA. The sample table contains 95,000 to 150,000 clones; only one count was recorded for 80% of them. The ten biggest clones cover approximately 8.8% of the sample.

About this clone: Its antigen specificity is not known. No much larger clonotype is one base removed from it; base qualities were not supplied.

This TCR derives from a female donor in good health and CMV-seropositive. This receptor chain uses TRBV5-1 and TRBJ2-5; TRBD2 is possibly the D segment (5 matching bases). The sequenced sample was PBMCs. DNA sequence: TGCGCCAGCAGCTTGGTCGGAGGTAAAGAGACCCAGTACTTC. Protein translation: CASSLVGGKETQYF.